The TCR beta chain under discussion was sequenced for a study of Tregs in tolerant kidney transplant recipients. Study in general: Related graft donors supplied nonmyeloablative bone marrow transplants, and mixed chimerism was transient.

The germline CDR1 and CDR2 sequences are SGDLS and YYNGEE. This CDR3 comprises 13 residues. J lost 10 bases, V lost 0 bases, and 4 bases had no gene match. The method was immunoSEQ multiplex PCR; TCRdb's version includes in-frame clones alone and lacks a portion of them. Of over 60,000 clones listed, nearly 98% are singletons. Study conclusions and caveats: Few patients were studied, so findings need validation in larger groups. Some patients' samples used different primers over time, so nucleotide sequences weren't comparable. Biological reproducibility was not directly addressed, but technical replication error appeared minimal.

In this sample, this clone turned up once. The target antigen is unknown. The sample consisted of CD4+ T cells from blood, taken before the transplant. The sequence was obtained from a human donor who received a combined kidney and bone marrow transplant. The chain joins TRBV9 to TRBJ2-1, with 7 bases matching TRBD2. The CDR3 DNA follows: TGTGCCAGCAGCGTAGGGCTAGCGGAAGAGCAGTTCTTC. Translation gives CASSVGLAEEQFF.